A single T cell receptor (beta chain) is shown here with its context. Its specificity is not known. PCR involved 60 Vbeta and 13 Jbeta primers. As handled by the study authors: The count from a later analysis was roughly 80 million unique TCR beta chains, roughly 11 million of them shared. Some clones are missing from TCRdb's copy, which holds only in-frame ones; the method was immunoSEQ multiplex PCR. V, J and clone size are taken as reported in that table, and D and trimming were inferred from the DNA itself. The data hold tens of thousands of clones, with 62% observed a single time. The data derive from a study of cytomegalovirus exposure and HLA in healthy donors. Overall study results and limits: Other equally common chains were less clonally expanded than HLA-associated TCR beta chains, a later analysis showed. TCR beta chain V- and J-gene trimming was linked, in a later analysis, to a missense variant in DCLRE1C.

This receptor was taken from a male donor in good health and CMV-seropositive. Sequenced material: PBMCs.

The CDR3 DNA reads as TGTGCCAGCAGCCATTCACAGGGGGCGAGCAATCAGCCCCAGCATTTT. It translates to CASSHSQGASNQPQHF. This chain links TRBV5-5 with TRBJ1-5; 9 bases are a match to TRBD1. CDR3 length: 16 residues. Per the germline V gene, CDR1 is SGHKS and CDR2 is YYEKEE (reference sequence). V gave up 4 bases and J gave up 1 base; unmatched junction bases: 6.